This T cell receptor (beta chain) is drawn from a study of post-analysis software for immune sequencing data. Regarding the study as a whole: With F measure, samples from one preparation batch clustered together strongly. Five or six TRBV segments, TRBV5-6, TRBV5-1 and TRBV20-1 among them, were found more frequent in patients than controls.

On this clonotype itself: The antigen is undetermined.

The germline CDR1 and CDR2 sequences are MGHDK and SYGVNS. CDR3 length equals 15 residues. V lost 1 base and J lost 6; bases outside the gene matches: 4. Included in the TCR beta cDNA libraries were unique molecular identifiers. Researchers reported a few hundred thousand cDNA molecules coming from approximately 0.91 to 9.4 million T cells. One entry per CDR3 protein, called by TCRdb with MiXCR from the PCR reads. The repertoire holds 750,000 to 900,000 distinct CDR3 sequences, with 35% to 55% as singletons. Sequencing was done on a sample of blood. The chain couples TRBV25-1 to TRBJ2-1, with TRBD2 identical over 9 bases. This TCR was sampled from a girl under 18 with multiple sclerosis. As DNA, the CDR3 is TGTGCCAGCAGTGAATGGACTAGCGAGGGCAATGAGCAGTTCTTC. It codes for CASSEWTSEGNEQFF.